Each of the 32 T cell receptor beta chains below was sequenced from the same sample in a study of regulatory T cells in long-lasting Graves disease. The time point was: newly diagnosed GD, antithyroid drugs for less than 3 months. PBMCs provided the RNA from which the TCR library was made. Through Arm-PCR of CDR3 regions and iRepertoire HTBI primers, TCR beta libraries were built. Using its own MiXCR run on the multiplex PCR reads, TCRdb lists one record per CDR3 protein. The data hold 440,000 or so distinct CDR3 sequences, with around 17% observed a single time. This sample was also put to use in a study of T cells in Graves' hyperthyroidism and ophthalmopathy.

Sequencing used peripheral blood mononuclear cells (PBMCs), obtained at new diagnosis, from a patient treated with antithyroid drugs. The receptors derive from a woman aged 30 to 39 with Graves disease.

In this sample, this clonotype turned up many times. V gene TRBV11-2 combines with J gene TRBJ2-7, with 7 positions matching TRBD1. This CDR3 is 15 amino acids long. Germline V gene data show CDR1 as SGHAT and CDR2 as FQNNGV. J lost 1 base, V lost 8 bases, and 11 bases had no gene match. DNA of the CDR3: TGTGCCAGCCGCTCGAGACAGGGAACATCCTACGAGCAGTACTTC. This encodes CASRSRQGTSYEQYF.

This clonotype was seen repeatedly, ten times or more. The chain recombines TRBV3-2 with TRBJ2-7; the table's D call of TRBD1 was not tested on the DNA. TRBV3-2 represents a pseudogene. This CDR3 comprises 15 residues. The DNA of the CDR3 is TGTGCCAGCAGCCCCCGCCCGACAGGGGGCTACGAGCAGTACTTC. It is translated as CASSPRPTGGYEQYF.

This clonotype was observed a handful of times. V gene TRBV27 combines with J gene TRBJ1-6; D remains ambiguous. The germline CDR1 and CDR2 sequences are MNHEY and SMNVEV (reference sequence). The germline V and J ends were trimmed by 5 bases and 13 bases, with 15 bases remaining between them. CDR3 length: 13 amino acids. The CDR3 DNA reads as TGTGCCAGCAGTCCCAAGATAACCGGGCCCCTCCACTTT. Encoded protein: CASSPKITGPLHF.

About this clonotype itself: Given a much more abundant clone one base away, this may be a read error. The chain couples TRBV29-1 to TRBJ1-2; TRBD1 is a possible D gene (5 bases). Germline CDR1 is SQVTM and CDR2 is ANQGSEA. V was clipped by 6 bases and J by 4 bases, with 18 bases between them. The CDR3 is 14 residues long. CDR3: CSVGPGRGSYGYTF. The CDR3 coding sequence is TGCAGCGTCGGACCTGGACGGGGGTCCTATGGCTACACCTTC.

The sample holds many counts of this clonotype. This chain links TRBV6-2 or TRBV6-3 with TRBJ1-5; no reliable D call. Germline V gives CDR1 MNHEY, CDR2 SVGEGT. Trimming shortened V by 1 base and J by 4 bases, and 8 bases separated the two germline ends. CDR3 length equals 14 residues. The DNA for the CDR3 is TGTGCCAGCAGTTACTTCACGGGAAATCAGCCCCAGCATTTT. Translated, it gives CASSYFTGNQPQHF.

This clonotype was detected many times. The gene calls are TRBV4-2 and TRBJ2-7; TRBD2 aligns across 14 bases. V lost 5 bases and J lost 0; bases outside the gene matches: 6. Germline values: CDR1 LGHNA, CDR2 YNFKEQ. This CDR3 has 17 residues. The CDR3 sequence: CASSFGTSGSISYEQYF. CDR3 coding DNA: TGTGCCAGCAGCTTCGGGACTAGCGGGAGTATCTCCTACGAGCAGTACTTC.

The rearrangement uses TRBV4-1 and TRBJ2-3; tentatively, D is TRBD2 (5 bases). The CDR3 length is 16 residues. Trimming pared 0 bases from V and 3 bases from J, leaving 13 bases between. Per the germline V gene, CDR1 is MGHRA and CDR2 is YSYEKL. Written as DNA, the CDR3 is TGCGCCAGCAGCCAAGAAAGCGGCTTGTCGACAGATACGCAGTATTTT. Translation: CASSQESGLSTDTQYF.

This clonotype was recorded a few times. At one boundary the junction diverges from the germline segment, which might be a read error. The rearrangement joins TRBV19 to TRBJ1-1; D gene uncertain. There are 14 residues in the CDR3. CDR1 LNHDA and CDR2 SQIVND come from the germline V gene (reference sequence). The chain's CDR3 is CASTPQSITTKAFF. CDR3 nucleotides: TGTGCCAGTACCCCACAGTCAATCACCACTAAAGCTTTCTTT.

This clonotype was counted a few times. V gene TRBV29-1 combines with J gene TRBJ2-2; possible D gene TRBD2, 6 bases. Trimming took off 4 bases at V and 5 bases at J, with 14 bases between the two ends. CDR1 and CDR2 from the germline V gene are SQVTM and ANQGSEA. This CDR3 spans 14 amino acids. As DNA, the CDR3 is TGCAGCGTTGGGCGGGGTGGAGGAACCGGGGAGCTGTTTTTT. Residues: CSVGRGGGTGELFF.

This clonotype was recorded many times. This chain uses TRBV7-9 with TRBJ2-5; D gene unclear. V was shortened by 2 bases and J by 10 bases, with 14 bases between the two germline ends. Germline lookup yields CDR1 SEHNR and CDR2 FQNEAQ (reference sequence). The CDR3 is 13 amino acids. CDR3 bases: TGTGCCAGCAGCTTAACCGGGCCCAGGAACCAGTACTTC. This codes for CASSLTGPRNQYF.

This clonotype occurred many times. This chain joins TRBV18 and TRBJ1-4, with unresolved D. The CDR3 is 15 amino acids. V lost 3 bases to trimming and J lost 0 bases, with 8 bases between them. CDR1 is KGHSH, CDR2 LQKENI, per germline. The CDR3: CASSPGIATNEKLFF. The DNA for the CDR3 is TGTGCCAGCTCACCGGGAATAGCAACTAATGAAAAACTGTTTTTT.

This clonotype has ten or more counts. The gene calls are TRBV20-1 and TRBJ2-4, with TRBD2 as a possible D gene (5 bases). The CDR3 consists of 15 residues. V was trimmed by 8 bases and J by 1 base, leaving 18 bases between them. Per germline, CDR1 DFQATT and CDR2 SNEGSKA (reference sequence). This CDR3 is CSSVFSGPAKNIQYF. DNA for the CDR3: TGCAGTTCTGTGTTCAGCGGACCCGCCAAAAACATTCAGTACTTC.

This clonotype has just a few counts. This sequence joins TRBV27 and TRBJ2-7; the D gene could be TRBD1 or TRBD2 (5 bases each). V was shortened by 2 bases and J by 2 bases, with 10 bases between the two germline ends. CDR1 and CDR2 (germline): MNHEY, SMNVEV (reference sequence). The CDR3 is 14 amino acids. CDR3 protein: CASSLRGDTYEQYF. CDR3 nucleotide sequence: TGTGCCAGCAGTTTAAGGGGAGATACCTACGAGCAGTACTTC.

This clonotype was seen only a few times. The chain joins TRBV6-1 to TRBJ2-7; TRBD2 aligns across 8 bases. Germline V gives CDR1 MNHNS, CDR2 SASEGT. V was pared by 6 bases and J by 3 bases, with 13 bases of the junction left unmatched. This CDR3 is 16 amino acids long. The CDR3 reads CASRGQELAGHYEQYF. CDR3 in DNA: TGTGCCAGCAGGGGTCAGGAGCTAGCGGGCCACTACGAGCAGTACTTC.

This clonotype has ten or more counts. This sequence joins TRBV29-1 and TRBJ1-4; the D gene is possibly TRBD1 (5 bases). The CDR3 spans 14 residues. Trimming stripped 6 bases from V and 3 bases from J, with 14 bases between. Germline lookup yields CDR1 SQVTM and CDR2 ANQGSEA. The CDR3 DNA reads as TGCAGCGTCTCCACCGGGACCTCTAATGAAAAACTGTTTTTT. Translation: CSVSTGTSNEKLFF.

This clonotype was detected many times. The CDR3 nucleotides are TGTGCCAGCAGTTTATCGACAGGGACCCATATGAACACTGAAGCTTTCTTT. Translation gives CASSLSTGTHMNTEAFF. The V and J genes are TRBV28 and TRBJ1-1; 7 bases are a match to TRBD1. This CDR3 has 17 amino acids. Germline V gene sequence: CDR1 MDHEN, CDR2 SYDVKM. V shed 1 base, J shed 0 bases, and the junction held 8 bases outside the gene matches.

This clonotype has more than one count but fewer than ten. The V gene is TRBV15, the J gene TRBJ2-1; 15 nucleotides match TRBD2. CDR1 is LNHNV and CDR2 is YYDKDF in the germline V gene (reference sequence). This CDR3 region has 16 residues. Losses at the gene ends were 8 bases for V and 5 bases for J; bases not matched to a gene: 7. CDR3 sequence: CATHGLAGGRNNEQFF. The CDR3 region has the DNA TGTGCCACCCACGGACTAGCGGGAGGGAGAAACAATGAGCAGTTCTTC.

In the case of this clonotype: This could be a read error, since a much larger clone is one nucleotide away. The chain's CDR3 is CASSNHPGGGRETEYF. As DNA, the CDR3 is TGCGCCAGCAGCAACCACCCGGGGGGAGGGAGAGAGACCGAGTACTTC. V and J are TRBV5-1 and TRBJ2-5, with TRBD2 identical over 7 bases. Germline CDR1 is SGHRS and CDR2 is YFSETQ. The CDR3 is made up of 16 amino acids.

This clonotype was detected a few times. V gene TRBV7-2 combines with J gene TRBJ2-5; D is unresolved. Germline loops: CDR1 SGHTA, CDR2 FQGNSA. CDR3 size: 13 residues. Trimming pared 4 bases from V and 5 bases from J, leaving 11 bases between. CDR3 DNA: TGTGCCAGCAGCTCTTCCGGCATGGAGACCCAGTACTTC. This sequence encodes CASSSSGMETQYF. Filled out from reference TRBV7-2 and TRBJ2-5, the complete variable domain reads GAGVSQSPSNKVTEKGKDVELRCDPISGHTALYWYRQSLGQGLEFLIYFQGNSAPDKSGLPSDRFSAERTGGSVSTLTIQRTQQEDSAVYLCASSSSGMETQYFGPGTRLLVL.

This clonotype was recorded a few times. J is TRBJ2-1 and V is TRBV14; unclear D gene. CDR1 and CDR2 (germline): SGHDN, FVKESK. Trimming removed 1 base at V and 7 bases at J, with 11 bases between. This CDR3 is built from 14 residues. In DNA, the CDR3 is TGTGCCAGCAGCCAAGTTACTACCCGGAATGAGCAGTTCTTC. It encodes CASSQVTTRNEQFF.

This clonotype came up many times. CDR3 residues: CASTLTVTSYEQYF. The CDR3 DNA sequence: TGTGCCAGCACCCTGACAGTTACCTCCTACGAGCAGTACTTC. The chain joins TRBV28 to TRBJ2-7; a possible D gene is TRBD1 (5 bases). CDR3 length: 14 residues. Trimming shortened V by 7 bases and J by 0 bases, and 13 bases separated the two germline ends. Germline V gives CDR1 MDHEN, CDR2 SYDVKM.

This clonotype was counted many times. The CDR3 sequence is CSARGVRLEKLFF. CDR3 bases: TGCAGTGCGAGGGGTGTGAGGCTCGAAAAACTGTTTTTT. The chain couples TRBV20-1 to TRBJ1-4; perhaps TRBD1 as D (5 bases). The CDR3 is made up of 13 amino acids. V lost 6 bases and J 8 bases, leaving 16 bases between the germline ends. CDR1 is DFQATT and CDR2 is SNEGSKA in the germline V gene (reference sequence).

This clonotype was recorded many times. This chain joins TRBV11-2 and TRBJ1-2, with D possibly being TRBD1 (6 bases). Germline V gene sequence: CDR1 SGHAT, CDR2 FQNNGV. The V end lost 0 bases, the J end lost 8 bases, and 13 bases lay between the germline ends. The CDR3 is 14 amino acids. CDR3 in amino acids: CASSLDLGGSGYTF. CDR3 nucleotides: TGTGCCAGCAGCTTAGATCTTGGGGGCTCCGGCTACACCTTC.

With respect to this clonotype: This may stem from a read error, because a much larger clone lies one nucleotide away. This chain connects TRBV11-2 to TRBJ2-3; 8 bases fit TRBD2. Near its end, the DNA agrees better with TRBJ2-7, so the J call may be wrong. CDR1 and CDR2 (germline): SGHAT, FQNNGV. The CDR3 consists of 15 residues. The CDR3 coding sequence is TGTGCCAGCAGCCTCCGGGGCGGGAGGACCAACGAGCAGTACTTC. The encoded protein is CASSLRGGRTNEQYF.

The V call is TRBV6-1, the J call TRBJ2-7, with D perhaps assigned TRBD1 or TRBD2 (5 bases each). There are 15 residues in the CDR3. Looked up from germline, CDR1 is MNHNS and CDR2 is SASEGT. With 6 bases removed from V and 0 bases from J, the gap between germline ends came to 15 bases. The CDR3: CASSPSPGTSYEQYF. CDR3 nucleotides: TGTGCCAGCAGCCCTTCACCAGGGACCTCCTACGAGCAGTACTTC.

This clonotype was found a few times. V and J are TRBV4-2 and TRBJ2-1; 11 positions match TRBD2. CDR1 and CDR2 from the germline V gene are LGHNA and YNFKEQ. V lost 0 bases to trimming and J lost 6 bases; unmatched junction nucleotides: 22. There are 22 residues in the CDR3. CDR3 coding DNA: TGTGCCAGCAGCCAAGATATGGGAACTAGCGGGAGAGTAAGGATCCTCGGCAATGAGCAGTTCTTC. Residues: CASSQDMGTSGRVRILGNEQFF.

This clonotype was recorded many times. The CDR3 loop reads CASRAGYKDYGYTF. The CDR3 bases are TGTGCCAGCAGGGCGGGATACAAGGACTATGGCTACACCTTC. The gene calls are TRBV12-3 or TRBV12-4 and TRBJ1-2, with D uncertain. This CDR3 comprises 14 residues. V shed 6 bases and J shed 3 bases, with 14 bases lying between them.

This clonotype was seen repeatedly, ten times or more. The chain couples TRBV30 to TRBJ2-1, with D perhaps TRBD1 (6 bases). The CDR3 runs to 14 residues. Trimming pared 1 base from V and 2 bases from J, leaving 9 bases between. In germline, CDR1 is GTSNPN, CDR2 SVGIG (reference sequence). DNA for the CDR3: TGTGCCTGGAGTGCCACAGGGACCTACAATGAGCAGTTCTTC. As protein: CAWSATGTYNEQFF.

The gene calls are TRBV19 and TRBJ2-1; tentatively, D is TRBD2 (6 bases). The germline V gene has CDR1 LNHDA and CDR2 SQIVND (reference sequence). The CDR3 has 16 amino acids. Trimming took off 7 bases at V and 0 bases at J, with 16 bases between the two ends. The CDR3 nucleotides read TGTGCCAGTACCCCCCGGTGGGGGGACTCCTACAATGAGCAGTTCTTC. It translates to CASTPRWGDSYNEQFF.

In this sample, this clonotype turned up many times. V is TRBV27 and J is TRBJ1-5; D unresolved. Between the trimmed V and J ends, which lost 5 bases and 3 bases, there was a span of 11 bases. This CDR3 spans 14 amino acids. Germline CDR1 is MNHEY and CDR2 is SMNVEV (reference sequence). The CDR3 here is CASSPLGFNQPQHF. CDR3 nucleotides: TGTGCCAGCAGTCCCCTGGGGTTCAATCAGCCCCAGCATTTT.

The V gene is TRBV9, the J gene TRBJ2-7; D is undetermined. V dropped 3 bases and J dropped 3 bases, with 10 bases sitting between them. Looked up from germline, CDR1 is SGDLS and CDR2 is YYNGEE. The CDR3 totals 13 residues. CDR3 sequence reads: CASSEGTFYEQYF. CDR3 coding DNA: TGTGCCAGCAGCGAGGGAACATTCTACGAGCAGTACTTC. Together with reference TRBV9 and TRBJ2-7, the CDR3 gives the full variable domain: DSGVTQTPKHLITATGQRVTLRCSPRSGDLSVYWYQQSLDQGLQFLIQYYNGEERAKGNILERFSAQQFPDLHSELNLSSLELGDSALYFCASSEGTFYEQYFGPGTRLTVT.

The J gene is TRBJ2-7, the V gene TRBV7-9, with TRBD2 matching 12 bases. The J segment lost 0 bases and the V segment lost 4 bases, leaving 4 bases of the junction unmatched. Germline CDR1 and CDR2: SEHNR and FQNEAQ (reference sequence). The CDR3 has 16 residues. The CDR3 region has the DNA TGTGCCAGCAGCTCTCGGACTAGCGGGATCTCCTACGAGCAGTACTTC. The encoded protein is CASSSRTSGISYEQYF.